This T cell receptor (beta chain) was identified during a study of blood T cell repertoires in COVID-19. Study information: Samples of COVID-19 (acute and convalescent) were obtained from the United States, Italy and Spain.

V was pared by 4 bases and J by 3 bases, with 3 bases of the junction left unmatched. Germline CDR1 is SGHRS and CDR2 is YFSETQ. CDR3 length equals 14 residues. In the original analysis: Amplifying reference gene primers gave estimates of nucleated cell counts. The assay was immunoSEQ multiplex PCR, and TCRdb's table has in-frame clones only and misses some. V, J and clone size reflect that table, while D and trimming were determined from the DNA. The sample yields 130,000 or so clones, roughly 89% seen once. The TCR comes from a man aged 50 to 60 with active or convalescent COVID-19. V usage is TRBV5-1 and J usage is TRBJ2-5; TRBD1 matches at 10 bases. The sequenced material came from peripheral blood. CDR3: CASSKTGGEETQYF. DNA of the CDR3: TGCGCCAGCAGCAAGACAGGGGGCGAAGAGACCCAGTACTTC.